These 27 T cell receptor beta chains were all obtained from the same sample, sequenced in a study of siplizumab effects on memory and regulatory T cells. Repertoires were generated with immunoSEQ multiplex PCR, while TCRdb's copy carries only in-frame clones and drops some. The sample yields roughly 100,000 clones, around 97% seen once. Sequencing used naive CD4+ T cells sorted from blood. These receptors came from a human donor in good health.

The V gene is TRBV5-1, the J gene TRBJ2-1; 7 bases fit TRBD2. V shed 7 bases and J 4 bases; nucleotides not matched to a gene: 11. The CDR3 runs to 15 residues. Looked up from germline, CDR1 is SGHRS and CDR2 is YFSETQ. CDR3 sequence: CASSLGGGNYNEQFF. Written as DNA, the CDR3 is TGCGCCAGCTCCCTTGGCGGGGGTAATTACAATGAGCAGTTCTTC.

This sequence joins TRBV11-3 and TRBJ2-2, with D hard to call. Trimming removed 4 bases at V and 5 bases at J, with 5 bases between. The CDR3 contains 12 residues. The germline V gene has CDR1 SGHNT and CDR2 YENEEA. DNA of the CDR3: TGTGCCAGCAGCTCTGGGACCGGGGAGCTGTTTTTT. This translates into CASSSGTGELFF.

The rearrangement links TRBV10-3 to TRBJ2-3; tentatively, D is TRBD2 (5 bases). The CDR3 is made up of 12 amino acids. V dropped 2 bases and J dropped 9 bases, with 9 bases sitting between them. CDR1 is ENHRY, CDR2 SYGVKD, per germline. CDR3 in amino acids: CAISEAEGTQYF. Here the CDR3 DNA reads TGTGCCATCAGTGAGGCTGAGGGCACGCAGTATTTT.

The chain uses TRBV27 and TRBJ1-2; no definite D call. Per germline, CDR1 MNHEY and CDR2 SMNVEV (reference sequence). Trimming stripped 2 bases from V and 3 bases from J, with 4 bases between. The length of the CDR3 is 12 residues. The CDR3 DNA follows: TGTGCCAGCAGTTTACAGGACTATGGCTACACCTTC. It specifies CASSLQDYGYTF.

J is TRBJ2-3 and V is TRBV9, with 7 nucleotides matching TRBD1. V lost 3 bases to trimming and J lost 5 bases; unmatched junction nucleotides: 6. This CDR3 contains 14 residues. CDR1 is SGDLS, CDR2 YYNGEE, per germline. CDR3 residues: CASSATGVLDTQYF. DNA of the CDR3: TGTGCCAGCAGCGCAACAGGGGTTTTAGATACGCAGTATTTT. Together with reference TRBV9 and TRBJ2-3, the CDR3 gives the full variable domain: DSGVTQTPKHLITATGQRVTLRCSPRSGDLSVYWYQQSLDQGLQFLIQYYNGEERAKGNILERFSAQQFPDLHSELNLSSLELGDSALYFCASSATGVLDTQYFGPGTRLTVL.

The V gene is TRBV5-3, the J gene TRBJ1-2, with D tentatively TRBD1 (5 bases). TRBV5-3 is known as an ORF, though its function is uncertain. This CDR3 comprises 14 residues. Deletions cut 4 bases from V and 4 bases from J, with 14 bases between. CDR3 sequence (DNA): TGTGCCAGAAGCGCAGAGGGGTCCCGCTATGGCTACACCTTC. Protein sequence: CARSAEGSRYGYTF.

This chain joins TRBV14 and TRBJ1-1; tentatively, D is TRBD1 (6 bases). Germline V gene lookup returns CDR1 SGHDN and CDR2 FVKESK. The CDR3 length is 17 residues. V was trimmed by 4 bases and J by 6 bases, leaving 24 bases between them. DNA for the CDR3: TGTGCCAGCAGCCGGAAGGGGGGAGGGGACTGGCGGGCTGAAGCTTTCTTT. Translation: CASSRKGGGDWRAEAFF.

This chain links TRBV11-3 with TRBJ2-1; 8 nucleotides align to TRBD2. Trimming at V came to 5 bases and at J to 9 bases, leaving 3 bases not matched to a gene. Germline V gene lookup returns CDR1 SGHNT and CDR2 YENEEA. The CDR3 consists of 12 residues. CDR3 in amino acids: CASSLTSGEQFF. The CDR3 region has the DNA TGTGCCAGCAGCCTAACTAGCGGTGAGCAGTTCTTC.

The chain has TRBV4-1 and TRBJ2-7; the D gene is possibly TRBD1 (6 bases). The V and J ends lost 1 base and 4 bases respectively, with 11 bases between them. The CDR3 sequence is 14 residues long. Per germline, CDR1 MGHRA and CDR2 YSYEKL. The DNA for the CDR3 is TGCGCCAGCAGCCAAGCAGGGGCTTTGTACGAGCAGTACTTC. This sequence encodes CASSQAGALYEQYF.

This chain links TRBV6-1 with TRBJ2-1; D not resolved. Germline V lookup: CDR1 MNHNS, CDR2 SASEGT. The CDR3 runs to 13 residues. The V end lost 0 bases, the J end lost 8 bases, and 8 bases lay between the germline ends. CDR3: CASSEAHVYEQFF. CDR3 DNA: TGTGCCAGCAGTGAAGCGCACGTCTATGAGCAGTTCTTC.

This chain links TRBV5-4 with TRBJ2-1; 9 bases map to TRBD2. With 1 base clipped from V and 4 bases from J, the junction kept 6 bases outside the gene matches. Germline assignment: CDR1 SGHNT and CDR2 YYREEE (reference sequence). The CDR3 is 16 amino acids. CDR3 loop: CASSLFSGGSYNEQFF. CDR3 nucleotide sequence: TGTGCCAGCAGCTTGTTCAGCGGGGGGTCATACAATGAGCAGTTCTTC.

The V gene is TRBV5-5, the J gene TRBJ1-1; possible D gene TRBD1, 6 bases. CDR1 and CDR2 (germline): SGHKS, YYEKEE (reference sequence). V was shortened by 6 bases and J by 3 bases, with 15 bases between the two germline ends. This CDR3 is 14 amino acids long. The CDR3 region is CASTPQGWDTEAFF. The CDR3 bases are TGTGCCAGCACCCCGCAGGGGTGGGACACTGAAGCTTTCTTT.

CDR3 DNA sequence: TGCAGCGTTGTTTCCAGGTCATCTGGCTACACCTTC. This encodes CSVVSRSSGYTF. The V call is TRBV29-1, the J call TRBJ1-2; D not certain. V was clipped by 4 bases and J by 7 bases, with 13 bases between them. Germline-derived CDR1 and CDR2 are SQVTM and ANQGSEA. The CDR3 totals 12 residues. Complete variable domain (other parts from reference TRBV29-1 and TRBJ1-2): SAVISQKPSRDICQRGTSLTIQCQVDSQVTMMFWYRQQPGQSLTLIATANQGSEATYESGFVIDKFPISRPNLTFSTLTVSNMSPEDSSIYLCSVVSRSSGYTFGSGTRLTVV.

This chain links TRBV19 with TRBJ1-3; D remains unclear. V was cut by 6 bases and J by 2 bases, with 20 bases left in between. The CDR3 runs to 17 residues. Germline V CDR1 and CDR2: LNHDA, SQIVND (reference sequence). For the CDR3, the DNA is TGTGCCAGTAGGCCTTATTCCCTAGTGGGTGCTGGAAACACCATATATTTT. It codes for CASRPYSLVGAGNTIYF.

As regards this clone: The sample carries other DNA sequences with the same CDR3. CDR3 in amino acids: CASRDRGTDTQYF. Here the CDR3 DNA reads TGTGCCAGTAGGGACAGGGGGACAGATACGCAGTATTTT. The genes are TRBV19 and TRBJ2-3; TRBD1 matches 10 bases. CDR1 and CDR2 (germline): LNHDA, SQIVND (reference sequence). V lost 6 bases, J lost 3 bases, and 0 bases stayed unmatched. CDR3 length: 13 amino acids.

The chain recombines TRBV7-3 with TRBJ1-6; 8 bases are shared with TRBD1. This CDR3 spans 13 amino acids. V dropped 8 bases and J dropped 7; count of bases not matched to a gene: 4. Per germline, CDR1 SGHTA and CDR2 FQGTGA. CDR3: CASATGGNSPLHF. CDR3 sequence (DNA): TGTGCCAGCGCCACAGGGGGAAATTCACCCCTCCACTTT. The whole variable domain, remainder taken from reference TRBV7-3 and TRBJ1-6, is GAGVSQTPSNKVTEKGKYVELRCDPISGHTALYWYRQSLGQGPEFLIYFQGTGAADDSGLPNDRFFAVRPEGSVSTLKIQRTERGDSAVYLCASATGGNSPLHFGNGTRLTVT.

V is TRBV10-3 and J is TRBJ2-1; 11 nucleotides match TRBD2. Trimming took 6 bases from V and 7 from J; bases not matched to a gene: 5. The length of the CDR3 is 14 residues. Germline V lookup: CDR1 ENHRY, CDR2 SYGVKD. CDR3 amino acids: CAISVAGGRNEQFF. In nucleotides, the CDR3 is TGTGCCATCAGCGTAGCGGGGGGGCGGAATGAGCAGTTCTTC.

The V gene is TRBV4-1, the J gene TRBJ2-3; a weak D match, TRBD2 (5 bases). The CDR3 is 16 residues long. Trimming stripped 1 base from V and 0 bases from J, with 11 bases between. Germline V CDR1 and CDR2: MGHRA, YSYEKL. The CDR3 DNA reads TGCGCCAGCAGCCAAGGGCGGGTCGGGAGCACAGATACGCAGTATTTT. Translating gives CASSQGRVGSTDTQYF.

The J gene is TRBJ2-1, the V gene TRBV6-4; 8 nucleotides line up with TRBD1. V was pared by 6 bases and J by 4 bases, with 8 bases of the junction left unmatched. Germline V gene lookup returns CDR1 MRHNA and CDR2 SNTAGT. The CDR3 runs 15 residues. CDR3 nucleotides: TGTGCCAGCAGAGACACCGGGACAGGTTACAATGAGCAGTTCTTC. It is translated as CASRDTGTGYNEQFF.

The rearrangement links TRBV7-2 to TRBJ2-7, with 11 bases identical to TRBD2. This CDR3 is built from 19 residues. Germline lookup yields CDR1 SGHTA and CDR2 FQGNSA. Trimming cost V 2 bases and J 0 bases; bases outside gene matches: 12. DNA for the CDR3: TGTGCCAGCAGCTTAATCGGCGGTCTAGCGGGGGGCGCCTCCTACGAGCAGTACTTC. Amino acid sequence: CASSLIGGLAGGASYEQYF.

The genes are TRBV7-2 and TRBJ2-2; D unresolved. Germline V gives CDR1 SGHTA, CDR2 FQGNSA. V lost 2 bases and J 4 bases, leaving 11 bases between the germline ends. This CDR3 has 15 residues. Here the CDR3 DNA reads TGTGCCAGCAGCTTACCCGCTTCGGGCACCGGGGAGCTGTTTTTT. Translating gives CASSLPASGTGELFF.

The chain couples TRBV6-4 to TRBJ2-1; 11 bases align to TRBD2. The J segment lost 8 bases and the V segment lost 4 bases, leaving 10 bases of the junction unmatched. Germline lookup yields CDR1 MRHNA and CDR2 SNTAGT. The CDR3 spans 16 residues. In DNA form, the CDR3 reads TGTGCCAGCAGTGTACTAGCGGGGGCCCGGGGGGATGAGCAGTTCTTC. Amino acids: CASSVLAGARGDEQFF.

The CDR3 loop is CASSPEGGTQGGQYF. The CDR3 nucleotides read TGTGCCAGCAGCCCCGAGGGTGGGACCCAGGGGGGACAGTACTTC. The rearrangement links TRBV9 to TRBJ2-4; D might be TRBD1 (7 bases). CDR1 is SGDLS, CDR2 YYNGEE, per germline. V lost 4 bases and J lost 13, with 24 bases in between. The CDR3 runs 15 residues. Filled out from reference TRBV9 and TRBJ2-4, the complete variable domain reads DSGVTQTPKHLITATGQRVTLRCSPRSGDLSVYWYQQSLDQGLQFLIQYYNGEERAKGNILERFSAQQFPDLHSELNLSSLELGDSALYFCASSPEGGTQGGQYFGAGTRLSVL.

V is TRBV7-4 and J is TRBJ2-7; TRBD1 aligns across 7 bases. This CDR3 region has 15 residues. CDR1 and CDR2 (germline): SGHVT, SQSDAQ. With 1 base clipped from V and 2 bases from J, the junction kept 5 bases outside the gene matches. CDR3 in DNA: TGTGCCAGCAGCTTAGGTGGGGGACAGACCTACGAGCAGTACTTC. Its protein is CASSLGGGQTYEQYF.

This rearrangement joins TRBV5-1 to TRBJ2-7, with D unresolved. This CDR3 spans 12 amino acids. The V end was cut by 4 bases, the J end by 3 bases, with 8 bases between. Germline loops: CDR1 SGHRS, CDR2 YFSETQ. CDR3 sequence (DNA): TGCGCCAGCAGCGAGTCAGGCTACGAGCAGTACTTC. Translation gives CASSESGYEQYF.

This chain uses TRBV9 with TRBJ2-2; a weak D match, TRBD1 (5 bases). The V and J ends lost 0 bases and 1 base respectively, with 7 bases between them. The CDR3 is 15 amino acids. CDR1 and CDR2 (germline): SGDLS, YYNGEE. CDR3 sequence: CASSVGGLNTGELFF. The DNA of the CDR3 is TGTGCCAGCAGCGTAGGGGGCCTGAACACCGGGGAGCTGTTTTTT.

The chain has TRBV19 and TRBJ1-2; 9 bases match TRBD1. With V trimmed by 3 bases and J by 2 bases, 4 bases remained unmatched. Per the germline V gene, CDR1 is LNHDA and CDR2 is SQIVND (reference sequence). This CDR3 has 15 amino acids. Here the CDR3 reads CASSITGGQNYGYTF. The DNA of the CDR3 is TGTGCCAGTAGTATTACAGGGGGCCAGAACTATGGCTACACCTTC.